Presented here are 30 T cell receptor beta chains from one specimen sequenced in a study of long-term antiretroviral therapy in people with HIV. Researchers report immunoSEQ v3.0 was run at survey level. This table comes from immunoSEQ multiplex PCR, and its TCRdb copy is limited to in-frame clones, with some not included. The sample consists of 20,000 to 25,000 clones, roughly four fifths of them appearing once. Sequencing used unsorted PBMCs, obtained 1.7 to 1.8 years before starting antiretroviral therapy. These TCRs come from a woman aged 40 to 55 with HIV.

The genes are TRBV7-9 and TRBJ1-3; D is ambiguous. The V gene lost 7 bases and the J gene lost 4 bases, with 17 bases spanning the gap. Germline lookup yields CDR1 SEHNR and CDR2 FQNEAQ (reference sequence). The CDR3 loop spans 15 amino acids. CDR3 DNA sequence: TGTGCCAGCAAGGAAACTGGACGGGGAGGAAACACCATATATTTT. This gives the protein CASKETGRGGNTIYF.

The chain combines TRBV29-1 with TRBJ2-7; TRBD2 might be the D (5 bases). Trimming stripped 7 bases from V and 0 bases from J, with 19 bases between. CDR3 length equals 15 residues. In germline, CDR1 is SQVTM, CDR2 ANQGSEA. The CDR3 DNA reads TGCAGCGCCCCTCTCGGGGAGAGAAGCTCCTACGAGCAGTACTTC. It specifies CSAPLGERSSYEQYF.

The chain couples TRBV9 to TRBJ2-2; D is possibly TRBD1 (6 bases). V lost 4 bases, J lost 6 bases, and 13 bases lay in between. The CDR3 is made up of 14 amino acids. From germline, CDR1 is SGDLS and CDR2 YYNGEE. CDR3 DNA sequence: TGTGCCAGCAGCCCCGGGACATGGGCCGGGGAGCTGTTTTTT. It yields the protein CASSPGTWAGELFF. Full variable domain (missing parts from reference TRBV9 and TRBJ2-2): DSGVTQTPKHLITATGQRVTLRCSPRSGDLSVYWYQQSLDQGLQFLIQYYNGEERAKGNILERFSAQQFPDLHSELNLSSLELGDSALYFCASSPGTWAGELFFGEGSRLTVL.

The chain carries TRBV5-6 and TRBJ2-1; TRBD2 agrees at 12 bases. Germline V gene data show CDR1 as SGHDT and CDR2 as YYEEEE. V shed 7 bases and J 0 bases; nucleotides not matched to a gene: 11. The CDR3 covers 18 residues. The CDR3 bases are TGTGCCAGCTCTAAAAGGACTAGCGGGATTCCCTCCTACAATGAGCAGTTCTTC. The encoded protein is CASSKRTSGIPSYNEQFF.

The genes are TRBV5-6 and TRBJ2-7; no clear D gene. CDR3 length equals 13 residues. Trimming removed 0 bases at V and 0 bases at J, with 4 bases between. CDR1 and CDR2 (germline): SGHDT, YYEEEE. The CDR3 nucleotides are TGTGCCAGCAGCTTGGCCAGCTCCTACGAGCAGTACTTC. Translating it yields CASSLASSYEQYF.

V gene TRBV10-3 combines with J gene TRBJ1-1; D not certain. Germline assignment: CDR1 ENHRY and CDR2 SYGVKD. The V and J ends lost 8 bases and 7 bases respectively, with 14 bases between them. This CDR3 is 12 amino acids long. This CDR3 is CAILTRTSEAFF. CDR3 coding DNA: TGTGCCATCCTAACAAGGACGAGTGAAGCTTTCTTT.

V is TRBV15 and J is TRBJ1-4, with D perhaps TRBD1 (5 bases). Germline V gene data show CDR1 as LNHNV and CDR2 as YYDKDF (reference sequence). The CDR3 length is 15 residues. V was shortened by 1 base and J by 2 bases, with 8 bases between the two germline ends. The CDR3 reads CATSRGGSTNEKLFF. Written as DNA, the CDR3 is TGTGCCACCAGCAGAGGGGGCTCGACTAATGAAAAACTGTTTTTT.

V usage is TRBV29-1 and J usage is TRBJ2-1, with TRBD2 matching over 8 bases. CDR1 and CDR2 from the germline V gene are SQVTM and ANQGSEA. J was trimmed by 3 bases and V by 4 bases; bases with no gene match: 5. CDR3 length: 14 amino acids. The CDR3 DNA reads TGCAGCGTTGGTTTACTAGCGGACTACAATGAGCAGTTCTTC. Residues: CSVGLLADYNEQFF.

This clone was seen only once. CDR3 sequence (DNA): TGTGCCTGCGCATTGGGTCCTGAAGCTTTCTTT. This gives the protein CACALGPEAFF. The J gene is TRBJ1-1, the V gene TRBV7-9, with D uncertain. Deletions cut 11 bases from V and 6 bases from J, with 13 bases between. The CDR3 consists of 11 residues. Germline lookup yields CDR1 SEHNR and CDR2 FQNEAQ (reference sequence).

This clone was seen only a few times. The chain joins TRBV7-2 to TRBJ1-5; no definite D call. CDR3 length equals 15 residues. Trimming removed 1 base at V and 3 bases at J, with 10 bases between. CDR1 is SGHTA and CDR2 is FQGNSA in the germline V gene. The CDR3 bases are TGTGCCAGCAGCTTAGAGCCACAGATCAATCAGCCCCAGCATTTT. Amino acid sequence: CASSLEPQINQPQHF.

The chain carries TRBV2 and TRBJ1-5; TRBD1 matches 7 bases. The CDR3 loop spans 15 amino acids. Trimming removed 6 bases from V and 6 bases from J; junction bases left unmatched: 11. In germline, CDR1 is SNHLY, CDR2 FYNNEI. The CDR3 coding sequence is TGTGCCAGCAGGGCCTTTGACAGGGCTGGTCAGCCCCAGCATTTT. Translating gives CASRAFDRAGQPQHF.

By share, this clone ranks as large. This rearrangement joins TRBV19 to TRBJ2-1; D is uncertain. CDR1 and CDR2 (germline): LNHDA, SQIVND (reference sequence). The V gene lost 9 bases and the J gene lost 9 bases, with 9 bases spanning the gap. CDR3 length: 10 amino acids. CDR3 in amino acids: CASLGSEQFF. CDR3 nucleotide sequence: TGTGCCAGCCTCGGAAGTGAGCAGTTCTTC.

The V call is TRBV30, the J call TRBJ1-1; TRBD1 is a possible D gene (5 bases). Germline lookup yields CDR1 GTSNPN and CDR2 SVGIG (reference sequence). This CDR3 contains 13 residues. V gave up 4 bases and J gave up 5 bases, with 14 bases separating them. In DNA form, the CDR3 reads TGTGCCTGGACCATGGGGGGGGGTACTGAAGCTTTCTTT. This encodes CAWTMGGGTEAFF.

The chain employs TRBV6-5 and TRBJ2-7; D unresolved. Looked up from germline, CDR1 is MNHEY and CDR2 is SVGAGI. V lost 0 bases, J lost 2 bases, and 5 bases lay in between. This CDR3 has 13 residues. CDR3: CASSYSPTYEQYF. Written as DNA, the CDR3 is TGTGCCAGCAGTTACTCACCTACCTACGAGCAGTACTTC.

The chain combines TRBV5-4 with TRBJ2-7, with 11 bases identical to TRBD1. From germline, CDR1 is SGHNT and CDR2 YYREEE (reference sequence). CDR3 length: 15 amino acids. V was clipped by 2 bases and J by 0 bases; unmatched bases: 1. The CDR3 region is CASSFGTGGSYEQYF. The CDR3 nucleotides are TGTGCCAGCAGCTTTGGGACAGGGGGCTCCTACGAGCAGTACTTC.

V is TRBV10-3 and J is TRBJ2-3; no definite D call. The length of the CDR3 is 12 residues. Trimming took off 6 bases at V and 8 bases at J, with 12 bases between the two ends. Germline values: CDR1 ENHRY, CDR2 SYGVKD. The CDR3 nucleotides are TGTGCCATCAGCGACCAAATCCCTACGCAGTATTTT. It yields the protein CAISDQIPTQYF.

The V gene is TRBV23-1, the J gene TRBJ2-3; D may be TRBD1 (6 bases). TRBV23-1 belongs to the ORF category, with a function that is uncertain. The CDR3 has 15 residues. Trimming took off 0 bases at V and 0 bases at J, with 7 bases between the two ends. The CDR3 sequence is CASSQSQGSTDTQYF. Written as DNA, the CDR3 is TGCGCCAGCAGTCAATCCCAGGGGAGCACAGATACGCAGTATTTT.

The V call is TRBV9, the J call TRBJ2-6; D is possibly TRBD1 (6 bases). The CDR3 extends over 17 amino acids. V lost 5 bases to trimming and J lost 4 bases, with 19 bases between them. CDR1 is SGDLS, CDR2 YYNGEE, per germline. The CDR3 spells CASRGTPYTGGANVLTF. Here the CDR3 DNA reads TGTGCCAGCAGGGGGACACCATATACGGGAGGGGCCAACGTCCTGACTTTC.

This chain connects TRBV5-1 to TRBJ2-5; no clear D. Germline V gene lookup returns CDR1 SGHRS and CDR2 YFSETQ. This CDR3 comprises 13 residues. Between the trimmed V and J ends, which lost 4 bases and 1 base, there was a span of 8 bases. The CDR3 loop is CASSPRSQETQYF. CDR3 coding DNA: TGCGCCAGCAGCCCACGGTCCCAAGAGACCCAGTACTTC.

V usage is TRBV29-1 and J usage is TRBJ1-2, with TRBD1 matching 9 bases. With V trimmed by 6 bases and J by 10 bases, 6 bases remained unmatched. The CDR3 has 11 amino acids. The germline gives CDR1 SQVTM, CDR2 ANQGSEA. The CDR3 loop reads CSVGTGTDYTF. Written as DNA, the CDR3 is TGCAGCGTCGGGACAGGGACGGACTACACCTTC.

The CDR3 bases are TGTGCCTGGATCGGGGGTTGGACCGGGGAGCTGTTTTTT. Translated, it gives CAWIGGWTGELFF. J is TRBJ2-2 and V is TRBV30; TRBD2 is a possible D gene (6 bases). CDR3 length: 13 residues. Germline CDR1 reads GTSNPN; CDR2 reads SVGIG (reference sequence). V was trimmed by 4 bases and J by 5 bases, leaving 11 bases between them.

The chain carries TRBV5-1 and TRBJ1-1, with a weak D call TRBD1 (5 bases). V gave up 9 bases and J gave up 3 bases, with 21 bases separating them. Germline-derived CDR1 and CDR2 are SGHRS and YFSETQ. The CDR3 is made up of 15 amino acids. The CDR3 sequence: CATREQWGEYTEAFF. The DNA of the CDR3 is TGCGCCACCAGGGAACAATGGGGGGAGTACACTGAAGCTTTCTTT.

CDR3 residues: CSVDMGQLQEQYF. CDR3 nucleotide sequence: TGCAGCGTTGATATGGGCCAACTACAGGAGCAGTACTTC. V usage is TRBV29-1 and J usage is TRBJ2-7; D remains unclear. Deletions cut 3 bases from V and 7 bases from J, with 16 bases between. This CDR3 spans 13 amino acids. Germline V CDR1 and CDR2: SQVTM, ANQGSEA.

The genes are TRBV5-4 and TRBJ2-1, with 13 bases identical to TRBD2. The CDR3 runs to 17 residues. Losses at the gene ends were 4 bases for V and 6 bases for J; bases not matched to a gene: 10. The germline gives CDR1 SGHNT, CDR2 YYREEE (reference sequence). CDR3 sequence: CASSAGTSGNLGNEQFF. As DNA, the CDR3 is TGTGCCAGCAGCGCAGGGACTAGCGGGAATTTGGGCAATGAGCAGTTCTTC. Based on the CDR3 plus reference TRBV5-4 and TRBJ2-1, the full variable domain is ETGVTQSPTHLIKTRGQQVTLRCSSQSGHNTVSWYQQALGQGPQFIFQYYREEENGRGNFPPRFSGLQFPNYSSELNVNALELDDSALYLCASSAGTSGNLGNEQFFGPGTRLTVL.

The V and J genes are TRBV5-5 and TRBJ1-6; TRBD1 might be the D (5 bases). With 6 bases removed from V and 9 bases from J, the gap between germline ends came to 16 bases. CDR3 length: 14 residues. Germline V lookup: CDR1 SGHKS, CDR2 YYEKEE (reference sequence). The CDR3 reads CASNFQGKSSPLHF. The CDR3 coding sequence is TGTGCCAGCAATTTTCAGGGAAAGAGTTCACCCCTCCACTTT.

The chain recombines TRBV6-1 with TRBJ2-5; possible D gene TRBD1, 6 bases. CDR1 MNHNS and CDR2 SASEGT come from the germline V gene. The CDR3 consists of 15 residues. V lost 8 bases and J lost 4, with 20 bases in between. Here the CDR3 reads CASLTPGQFTETQYF. In DNA form, the CDR3 reads TGTGCCAGCTTAACACCGGGACAATTTACAGAGACCCAGTACTTC.

In DNA, the CDR3 is TGTGCCACCGCGACGGGGGGCCACCAAGAGACCCAGTACTTC. It translates to CATATGGHQETQYF. V and J are TRBV6-5 and TRBJ2-5, with D possibly matching TRBD2 (7 bases). Germline CDR1 and CDR2: MNHEY and SVGAGI. Trimming took off 10 bases at V and 0 bases at J, with 15 bases between the two ends. The CDR3 is 14 amino acids.

This clone showed up just a few times. This sequence joins TRBV5-4 and TRBJ2-5; TRBD2 agrees at 9 bases. CDR1 and CDR2 (germline): SGHNT, YYREEE (reference sequence). With 4 bases clipped from V and 5 bases from J, the junction kept 18 bases outside the gene matches. The CDR3 runs 18 residues. The CDR3 sequence is CASSRLSGSGAFPETQYF. The DNA of the CDR3 is TGTGCCAGCAGCAGGCTTAGCGGGAGCGGTGCCTTTCCGGAGACCCAGTACTTC.

The chain employs TRBV6-5 and TRBJ1-2, with a tentative D call TRBD1 (5 bases). CDR3 length: 13 amino acids. In germline, CDR1 is MNHEY, CDR2 SVGAGI. V was cut by 10 bases and J by 5 bases, with 17 bases left in between. The CDR3 DNA follows: TGTGCCACCACGCCGGGGGGTTCTTATGGCTACACCTTC. Protein sequence: CATTPGGSYGYTF.

J is TRBJ1-1 and V is TRBV9; a weak D match, TRBD1 (6 bases). Trimming removed 4 bases from V and 9 bases from J, with 10 bases in between. Germline CDR1 is SGDLS and CDR2 is YYNGEE. The CDR3 contains 11 residues. The CDR3: CASSSGTKAFF. The CDR3 DNA is TGTGCCAGCAGCTCCGGGACAAAAGCTTTCTTT. Full variable domain (missing parts from reference TRBV9 and TRBJ1-1): DSGVTQTPKHLITATGQRVTLRCSPRSGDLSVYWYQQSLDQGLQFLIQYYNGEERAKGNILERFSAQQFPDLHSELNLSSLELGDSALYFCASSSGTKAFFGQGTRLTVV.